This T cell receptor beta chain was documented in a study of graft-versus-host responses after intestinal transplantation. Looking at the study overall: Those transplanted obtained multivisceral, liver-intestinal, or isolated intestinal grafts.

The CDR3 extends over 14 amino acids. Germline V CDR1 and CDR2: SGHNT, YENEEA. The V segment lost 0 bases and the J segment 6 bases; nucleotides outside the gene matches: 4. A word on this clone: Its matching antigen is unknown.

Clones were read by immunoSEQ multiplex PCR, and TCRdb kept only the in-frame ones, dropping some. The repertoire holds over 70,000 clones, with roughly 80% as singletons. The receptor comes from a human donor who received an intestinal transplant. The sequencing used unstimulated CD8+ T cells sorted from spleen or lymph node cells, collected before intestinal transplant. The V gene is TRBV11-3, the J gene TRBJ1-1; 7 nucleotides match TRBD1. DNA of the CDR3: TGTGCCAGCAGCTTAGATACCGGACAGGCTGAAGCTTTCTTT. Protein: CASSLDTGQAEAFF.